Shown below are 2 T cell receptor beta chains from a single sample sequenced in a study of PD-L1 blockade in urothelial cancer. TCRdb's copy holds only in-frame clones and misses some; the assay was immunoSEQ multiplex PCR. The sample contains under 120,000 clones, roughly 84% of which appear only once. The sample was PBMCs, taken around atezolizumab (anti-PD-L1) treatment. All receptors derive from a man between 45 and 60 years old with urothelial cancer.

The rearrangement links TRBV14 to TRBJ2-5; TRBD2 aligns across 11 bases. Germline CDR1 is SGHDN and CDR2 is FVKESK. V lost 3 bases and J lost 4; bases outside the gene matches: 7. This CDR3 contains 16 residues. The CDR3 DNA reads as TGTGCCAGCAGCCACACGACTAGCGGGATCCGAGAGACCCAGTACTTC. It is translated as CASSHTTSGIRETQYF.

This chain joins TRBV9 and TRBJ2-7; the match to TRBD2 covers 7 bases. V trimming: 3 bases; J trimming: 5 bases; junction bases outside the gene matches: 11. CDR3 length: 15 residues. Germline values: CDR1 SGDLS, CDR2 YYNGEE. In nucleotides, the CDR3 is TGTGCCAGCAGCGAAGGGGACGGGAGGTCCCACGAGCAGTACTTC. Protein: CASSEGDGRSHEQYF.